Here is one TCR beta chain with its context. As originally analysed: Researchers report that nucleated cell counts were estimated from reference gene primer amplification. Sequencing was performed with immunoSEQ multiplex PCR; in TCRdb, only in-frame clones are kept and a portion is missing. For V, J and clone size, that table is used; D and trimming come from the DNA. The data show approximately 53,000 clones, with roughly 82% seen just once and around 22% held by the top ten. The data originate from a study of blood T cell repertoires in COVID-19. This CDR3 spans 16 amino acids. Trimming took off 5 bases at V and 1 base at J, with 17 bases between the two ends. CDR1 and CDR2 (germline): GTSNPN, SVGIG (reference sequence).

This chain uses TRBV30 with TRBJ2-2, with a tentative D call TRBD1 (6 bases). This clonotype was sampled from a woman aged 55-69 years with acute or convalescent COVID-19. The sample taken for sequencing was peripheral blood. This chain's CDR3 is CAWATGQGRNTGELFF. Here the CDR3 DNA reads TGTGCCTGGGCGACAGGCCAGGGAAGGAACACCGGGGAGCTGTTTTTT.